These T cell receptor beta chains were read from a single sample in a study of T cell responses to AZD1222 COVID-19 vaccine. Sequencing used immunoSEQ multiplex PCR; TCRdb keeps in-frame clones, though not all of them. The sample lists under 140,000 clones, approximately 90% occurring once. Material: peripheral blood, obtained on day 0 of AZD1222 vaccination. These receptors originate from an adult in good health. The CDR3 runs from the conserved cysteine through the conserved F or W. Each record gives: clone size, J gene, V gene, D gene, CDR3 DNA, CDR3 protein. D genes are given only for firm matches. Only some rows state a clone size, as once, few, many or a class for expanded clones.

once | TRBJ1-1 | TRBV5-1 | - | TGCGCCAGCAGCTTGGCGGACAGTGACACTGAAGCTTTCTTT | CASSLADSDTEAFF
- | TRBJ2-2 | TRBV5-1 | - | TGCGCCAGCAGCTTCGACGGAGCGACGAACACCGGGGAGCTGTTTTTT | CASSFDGATNTGELFF
- | TRBJ2-1 | TRBV3-1/TRBV3-2 | TRBD2 | TGTGCCAGCAGCATACTAGCGGGCTCCTACAATGAGCAGTTCTTC | CASSILAGSYNEQFF
- | TRBJ2-7 | TRBV19 | TRBD1 | TGTGCCAGTAGTATCACCGGGACAGCCTACGAGCAGTACTTC | CASSITGTAYEQYF
once | TRBJ2-7 | TRBV20-1 | TRBD1 | TGCAGTGCTAGTTACGACAGGGGTGTAGGCGAGCAGTACTTC | CSASYDRGVGEQYF
- | TRBJ2-7 | TRBV2 | - | TGTGCCAGCAGTCGTCTGAAAGTCTACGAGCAGTACTTC | CASSRLKVYEQYF
- | TRBJ1-4 | TRBV9 | - | TGTGCCAGCAGCCAACAAGGGGCAACTAATGAAAAACTGTTTTTT | CASSQQGATNEKLFF
- | TRBJ2-7 | TRBV4-1 | TRBD2 | TGCGCCAGCAGCCCCCTCCCGGCGGGGGGGCCGGGTGAGCAGTACTTC | CASSPLPAGGPGEQYF
- | TRBJ1-2 | TRBV27 | - | TGTGCCAGCAGTGGGCGTGGGACGGAATCCTATGGCTACACCTTC | CASSGRGTESYGYTF
- | TRBJ2-7 | TRBV11-2 | TRBD1 | TGTGCCAGCAGCCCCGGGACAGAGTACGAGCAGTACTTC | CASSPGTEYEQYF
- | TRBJ2-3 | TRBV11-2 | TRBD1 | TGTGCCAGCAGCTTAGATTTGAGGACAGGCCTAAGGGGCACAGATACGCAGTATTTT | CASSLDLRTGLRGTDTQYF
- | TRBJ1-1 | TRBV7-9 | - | TGTGCCAGCAGCTTTGTTGAATGGGGCCTACACACTGAAGCTTTCTTT | CASSFVEWGLHTEAFF
- | TRBJ1-2 | TRBV6-5 | TRBD1 | TGTGCCAGCAGCCGGGGACAGGGCGGGTCGGGCTACACCTTC | CASSRGQGGSGYTF
- | TRBJ1-2 | TRBV27 | - | TGTGCCAGCAGCCTCACACCGACCTATGGCTACACCTTC | CASSLTPTYGYTF
- | TRBJ1-5 | TRBV7-9 | - | TGTGCCAGCAGCTTAGGTGCCAGTTACTCCAATCAGCCCCAGCATTTT | CASSLGASYSNQPQHF
once | TRBJ1-2 | TRBV6-5 | - | TGTGCCAGCAGTTACGGGAGTAGAGTGAGTGGCTACACCTTC | CASSYGSRVSGYTF
- | TRBJ1-1 | TRBV4-1 | - | TGCGCCAGCAGCACCTTAACCCCCAGGAACACTGAAGCTTTCTTT | CASSTLTPRNTEAFF
- | TRBJ1-1 | TRBV29-1 | - | TGCAGCGTTATAATCCGGGGACCGGAGGCTGAAGCTTTCTTT | CSVIIRGPEAEAFF
- | TRBJ1-3 | TRBV5-1 | TRBD1 | TGCGCCAGCAGCTTTGGACAGGCCGGGGTCTCTGGAAACACCATATATTTT | CASSFGQAGVSGNTIYF
- | TRBJ2-1 | TRBV7-9 | - | TGTGCCAGCAGCTTAGGGGTTACCCCGCCGGGGGATGAGCAGTTCTTC | CASSLGVTPPGDEQFF
- | TRBJ1-1 | TRBV28 | TRBD1 | TGTGCCAGCAGTCCCCCCAGGGGGCTGAACACTGAAGCTTTCTTT | CASSPPRGLNTEAFF
medium-sized | TRBJ1-1 | TRBV11-2 | - | TGTGCCAGCAGCTTAGATTGGGAATTCATGAACACTGAAGCTTTCTTT | CASSLDWEFMNTEAFF
- | TRBJ1-4 | TRBV4-2 | TRBD1 | TGTGCCAGCAGCCAAGGGGACAGTCTTGAAAAACTGTTTTTT | CASSQGDSLEKLFF
- | TRBJ2-3 | TRBV5-1 | - | TGCGCCAGCAGCTTGTACGGGAGCGCAGATACGCAGTATTTT | CASSLYGSADTQYF
once | TRBJ1-2 | TRBV5-1 | TRBD1 | TGCGCCAGCACCGAGGACAGGATCGCATTTGGTGGCTACACCTTC | CASTEDRIAFGGYTF
- | TRBJ1-1 | TRBV5-8 | TRBD1 | TGTGCCAGCAGCAAGCCAGGGGGTGAGAACACTGAAGCTTTCTTT | CASSKPGGENTEAFF
- | TRBJ2-6 | TRBV7-9 | - | TGTGCCAGCAGCTCACAGGGTCCGATTGTTCCTGGGGCCAACGTCCTGACTTTC | CASSSQGPIVPGANVLTF
- | TRBJ1-2 | TRBV7-8 | TRBD1 | TGTGCCAGCAGCTTATCAGGGGGCTATGGCTACACCTTC | CASSLSGGYGYTF
- | TRBJ1-1 | TRBV7-9 | - | TGTGCCAGCAGCTTAGGGGGGACTGGCACTGAAGCTTTCTTT | CASSLGGTGTEAFF
- | TRBJ1-3 | TRBV5-1 | - | TGCCCAAAGCAGAGGGCGGGGGCCCGGCTCCGTGGAAACACCATATATTTT | CPKQRAGARLRGNTIYF
- | TRBJ1-6 | TRBV25-1 | TRBD1 | TGTGCCAGCAGTGACCCCGCGGGACAGGGTAGTTCACCCCTCCACTTT | CASSDPAGQGSSPLHF
- | TRBJ1-4 | TRBV5-5 | TRBD1 | TGTGCCAGCAGCCTGGGACAGCCGCGGGAAAAACTGTTTTTT | CASSLGQPREKLFF
- | TRBJ1-4 | TRBV4-1 | - | TGCGCCAGCAGCCAAGCCGCGGTGGGGCGGAATGAAAAACTGTTTTTT | CASSQAAVGRNEKLFF
- | TRBJ2-1 | TRBV11-1 | TRBD1 | TGTGCCAGCAGCTTAGGACAGGGCAGGGCGGATGAGCAGTTCTTC | CASSLGQGRADEQFF
once | TRBJ2-1 | TRBV10-3 | TRBD2 | TGTGCCATCAGGACAGCTAGCGGGGGCTACAATGAGCAGTTCTTC | CAIRTASGGYNEQFF
- | TRBJ2-3 | TRBV10-1 | TRBD2 | TGCGCCAGCAGTGCCACCCTTCTGAGCGGGGGCCCTACAGATACGCAGTATTTT | CASSATLLSGGPTDTQYF
- | TRBJ1-1 | TRBV6-5 | - | TGTGCCAGCAGTTTTGGGGGTTCCCTCCTCGACGCTTTCTTT | CASSFGGSLLDAFF